This TCR beta chain was documented in a study of early T cells in non-severe SARS-CoV-2 infection. Across the whole study: Alpha and beta chains were unpaired, from unsorted whole-blood bulk RNA.

Germline lookup yields CDR1 LGHDT and CDR2 YNNKEL (reference sequence). The CDR3 sequence is 14 residues long. V dropped 0 bases and J dropped 2 bases, with 7 bases sitting between them. Note on this clonotype: Its antigen remains unidentified.

Whole-study findings and limits: Sequences matched to VDJdb favored anti-spike CD8 responses, while private and CD4 specificities were missed.

Attachment of unique molecular identifiers to individual cDNA molecules was performed. In TCRdb, the 5' RACE reads were re-called with MiXCR into one record per CDR3 protein. This table holds 55,000 to 70,000 distinct CDR3 sequences, roughly 10% found once. The sequencing sample was made of whole blood. The chain employs TRBV3-1 and TRBJ1-1; no clear D gene. The receptor was derived from an adult who was a healthcare worker with PCR-confirmed SARS-CoV-2 infection or an uninfected control (not recorded which). CDR3 sequence reads: CASSQDARNTEAFF. As DNA, the CDR3 is TGTGCCAGCAGCCAAGATGCTAGAAACACTGAAGCTTTCTTT.